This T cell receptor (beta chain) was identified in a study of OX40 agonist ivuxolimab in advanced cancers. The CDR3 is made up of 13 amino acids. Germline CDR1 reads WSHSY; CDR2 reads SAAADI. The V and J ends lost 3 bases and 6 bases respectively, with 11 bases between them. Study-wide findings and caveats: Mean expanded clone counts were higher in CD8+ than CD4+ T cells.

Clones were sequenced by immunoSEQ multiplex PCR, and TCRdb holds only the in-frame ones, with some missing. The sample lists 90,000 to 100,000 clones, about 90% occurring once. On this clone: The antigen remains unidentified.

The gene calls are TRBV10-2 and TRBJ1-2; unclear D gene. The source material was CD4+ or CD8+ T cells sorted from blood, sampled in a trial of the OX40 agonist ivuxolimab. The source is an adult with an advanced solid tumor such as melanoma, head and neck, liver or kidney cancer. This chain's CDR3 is CASSEAQANGYTF. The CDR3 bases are TGCGCCAGCAGTGAAGCACAAGCCAATGGCTACACCTTC.